This note documents a single T cell receptor (beta chain) sequence. What it recognizes is unknown. The CDR3 sequence is 16 residues long. V shed 3 bases and J 4 bases; nucleotides not matched to a gene: 6. The germline V gene has CDR1 MNHNS and CDR2 SASEGT. This specimen comes from a study of cytomegalovirus exposure and HLA in healthy donors. Turning to the study itself: From donors who were HLA-typed, an early data release held about 89 million unique TCRs. Study results and caveats: Several of the most significant clusters appeared, in a later analysis, to be linked to common viral pathogens.

Researchers ran the PCR with 60 Vbeta and 13 Jbeta primers. Sequencing was performed with immunoSEQ multiplex PCR; in TCRdb, only in-frame clones are kept and a portion is missing. The table lists about 160,000 clones, roughly three quarters of them singletons. This chain links TRBV6-1 with TRBJ1-3, with 10 bases matching TRBD1. The sample comprised PBMCs. This TCR came from a man in his forties in good health and CMV-seropositive. In nucleotides, the CDR3 is TGTGCCAGCAGTGAGAGACAGGGGGCGGGAGGAAACACCATATATTTT. Amino acids: CASSERQGAGGNTIYF.